These 27 T cell receptor beta chains originate from one sample sequenced in a study of OX40 agonist ivuxolimab in advanced cancers. The method was immunoSEQ multiplex PCR; TCRdb's version includes in-frame clones alone and lacks a portion of them. Among approximately 21,000 clones, roughly 82% were seen once, and the ten largest hold roughly a quarter. This sample comprised CD4+ or CD8+ T cells sorted from blood, obtained in a trial of the OX40 agonist ivuxolimab. The receptors here all came from an adult with an advanced solid tumor such as melanoma, head and neck, liver or kidney cancer.

This rearrangement joins TRBV7-8 to TRBJ1-5; possible D gene TRBD1, 5 bases. This CDR3 spans 14 amino acids. Trimming shortened V by 3 bases and J by 6 bases, and 12 bases separated the two germline ends. Germline V gene data show CDR1 as SGHVS and CDR2 as FQNEAQ. The CDR3 sequence: CASSLAGPRQPQHF. DNA of the CDR3: TGTGCCAGCAGCTTGGCAGGGCCTCGTCAGCCCCAGCATTTT.

The rearrangement links TRBV18 to TRBJ2-5, with D possibly matching TRBD1 (6 bases). CDR3 length: 17 amino acids. Germline V CDR1 and CDR2: KGHSH, LQKENI. Trimming cost V 0 bases and J 4 bases, with 18 bases left between them. As DNA, the CDR3 is TGTGCCAGCTCACCACCGAAGACTGGGCCAGGGGCAGAGACCCAGTACTTC. It specifies CASSPPKTGPGAETQYF.

This sequence joins TRBV6-5 and TRBJ2-4; D not resolved. Germline lookup yields CDR1 MNHEY and CDR2 SVGAGI. Trimming removed 0 bases from V and 6 bases from J, with 15 bases in between. This CDR3 has 16 amino acids. For the CDR3, the DNA is TGTGCCAGCAGTTACTCCCCTCCTGGGATAGGAAACATTCAGTACTTC. Residues: CASSYSPPGIGNIQYF.

V usage is TRBV10-2 and J usage is TRBJ2-5, with D possibly being TRBD1 or TRBD2 (6 bases each). CDR1 is WSHSY, CDR2 SAAADI, per germline. V shed 6 bases and J shed 5 bases, with 10 bases lying between them. The CDR3 is 12 residues long. This chain's CDR3 is CASRGGTETQYF. The DNA of the CDR3 is TGCGCCAGCAGGGGGGGCACGGAGACCCAGTACTTC.

J is TRBJ2-7 and V is TRBV7-6; D unclear. V lost 2 bases and J lost 3, with 8 bases in between. The germline CDR1 and CDR2 sequences are SGHVS and FNYEAQ. The CDR3 runs to 13 residues. Here the CDR3 DNA reads TGTGCCAGCAGCTTAACACTTAACTACGAGCAGTACTTC. This codes for CASSLTLNYEQYF. Complete variable domain (other parts from reference TRBV7-6 and TRBJ2-7): GAGVSQSPRYKVTKRGQDVALRCDPISGHVSLYWYRQALGQGPEFLTYFNYEAQQDKSGLPNDRFSAERPEGSISTLTIQRTEQRDSAMYRCASSLTLNYEQYFGPGTRLTVT.

J is TRBJ2-1 and V is TRBV11-2; tentative D call: TRBD2 (6 bases). Germline CDR1 reads SGHAT; CDR2 reads FQNNGV. The CDR3 runs to 17 residues. The germline V and J ends were trimmed by 4 bases and 0 bases, with 16 bases remaining between them. CDR3 DNA: TGTGCCAGCAGCTCATTAATAGCGGCTAGCTCCTACAATGAGCAGTTCTTC. It translates to CASSSLIAASSYNEQFF. The full variable domain, rest sourced from reference TRBV11-2 and TRBJ2-1, is EAGVAQSPRYKIIEKRQSVAFWCNPISGHATLYWYQQILGQGPKLLIQFQNNGVVDDSQLPKDRFSAERLKGVDSTLKIQPAKLEDSAVYLCASSSLIAASSYNEQFFGPGTRLTVL.

CDR3 in DNA: TGTGCCAGCAGCGAAAGCGGGAGACGCGAGCAGTACTTC. Its protein product is CASSESGRREQYF. The V gene is TRBV13, the J gene TRBJ2-7; 8 bases line up with TRBD2. The trim removed 5 bases at V and 6 bases at J, leaving 6 bases unmatched. The CDR3 spans 13 residues. Germline V lookup: CDR1 PRHDT, CDR2 FYEKMQ (reference sequence).

The chain combines TRBV6-4 with TRBJ2-3, with D possibly being TRBD2 (5 bases). V was cut by 3 bases and J by 4 bases, with 11 bases left in between. CDR1 and CDR2 (germline): MRHNA, SNTAGT. This CDR3 region has 14 residues. DNA of the CDR3: TGTGCCAGCAGTGAACGACCGGAGGCAGATACGCAGTATTTT. It yields the protein CASSERPEADTQYF.

The V and J genes are TRBV10-3 and TRBJ2-5; D call uncertain. Germline loops: CDR1 ENHRY, CDR2 SYGVKD. CDR3 length equals 18 residues. Trimming stripped 3 bases from V and 1 base from J, with 21 bases between. The CDR3 sequence is CAISETGRISSVQETQYF. CDR3 sequence (DNA): TGTGCCATCAGTGAAACTGGACGAATTTCGTCGGTCCAAGAGACCCAGTACTTC.

This rearrangement joins TRBV18 to TRBJ1-5; 7 bases map to TRBD1. The CDR3 sequence is 15 residues long. Germline lookup yields CDR1 KGHSH and CDR2 LQKENI. J gave up 0 bases and V 6 bases, and 5 bases lay outside the gene matches. The CDR3 region is CASSGWDSSNQPQHF. DNA for the CDR3: TGTGCCAGCTCCGGATGGGACAGTAGCAATCAGCCCCAGCATTTT.

This chain links TRBV27 with TRBJ2-1, with a weak D call TRBD2 (5 bases). Germline assignment: CDR1 MNHEY and CDR2 SMNVEV (reference sequence). The ends were cut back, 2 bases at V and 4 bases at J, with 6 bases in the middle. The CDR3 is 13 residues long. CDR3 nucleotides: TGTGCCAGCAGTTTAAGGGAGTACAATGAGCAGTTCTTC. Translated: CASSLREYNEQFF.

The gene calls are TRBV27 and TRBJ2-3; 15 bases align to TRBD2. Germline CDR1 is MNHEY and CDR2 is SMNVEV (reference sequence). The CDR3 covers 22 residues. Trimming took 2 bases from V and 3 from J; bases not matched to a gene: 18. The CDR3 region is CASSLIAPGLAGGQAPTDTQYF. CDR3 DNA sequence: TGTGCCAGCAGTTTAATCGCCCCGGGACTAGCGGGAGGCCAAGCTCCTACAGATACGCAGTATTTT.

The V and J genes are TRBV7-9 and TRBJ2-2, with TRBD2 as a possible D gene (5 bases). Trimming took off 0 bases at V and 9 bases at J, with 11 bases between the two ends. Germline CDR1 and CDR2: SEHNR and FQNEAQ (reference sequence). The CDR3 has 14 amino acids. For the CDR3, the DNA is TGTGCCAGCAGCTTAGCTGGGGAGTGGAGGGAGCTGTTTTTT. This sequence encodes CASSLAGEWRELFF.

J is TRBJ2-7 and V is TRBV13; D is ambiguous. In germline, CDR1 is PRHDT, CDR2 FYEKMQ (reference sequence). Trimming removed 0 bases at V and 0 bases at J, with 15 bases between. The CDR3 length is 17 residues. CDR3 sequence: CASSLGLWTGVSYEQYF. The CDR3 DNA is TGTGCCAGCAGCTTAGGCCTCTGGACGGGCGTCTCCTACGAGCAGTACTTC.

This sequence joins TRBV28 and TRBJ1-1; tentative D call: TRBD1 (6 bases). Germline assignment: CDR1 MDHEN and CDR2 SYDVKM. This CDR3 is 15 amino acids long. Trimming stripped 1 base from V and 2 bases from J, with 11 bases between. The chain's CDR3 is CASSLLAGGNTEAFF. The DNA of the CDR3 is TGTGCCAGCAGTTTATTGGCTGGGGGCAACACTGAAGCTTTCTTT.

This clone ranks as medium-sized. This sequence joins TRBV7-9 and TRBJ2-7; D possibly corresponds to TRBD1 (5 bases). This CDR3 region has 13 residues. Trimming pared 6 bases from V and 5 bases from J, leaving 14 bases between. Per the germline V gene, CDR1 is SEHNR and CDR2 is FQNEAQ (reference sequence). CDR3 protein: CASSNIRVNEQYF. Written as DNA, the CDR3 is TGTGCCAGCAGTAATATCAGGGTGAACGAGCAGTACTTC.

The CDR3 loop is CASSFYPQETQYF. The DNA for the CDR3 is TGTGCCAGCAGTTTCTACCCGCAGGAGACCCAGTACTTC. V and J are TRBV27 and TRBJ2-5; the D is unclear. From germline, CDR1 is MNHEY and CDR2 SMNVEV (reference sequence). The CDR3 extends over 13 amino acids. Trimming pared 3 bases from V and 5 bases from J, leaving 10 bases between.

The V call is TRBV28, the J call TRBJ1-3; 9 bases line up with TRBD1. CDR1 and CDR2 (germline): MDHEN, SYDVKM. The CDR3 has 15 residues. The V segment lost 5 bases and the J segment 4 bases; nucleotides outside the gene matches: 6. The CDR3 region has the DNA TGTGCCAGCAGTAACCGGGACAGGGTCGGAAACACCATATATTTT. It yields the protein CASSNRDRVGNTIYF.

Here the CDR3 reads CASSERETYNEQFF. DNA of the CDR3: TGTGCCAGCTCCGAGCGGGAAACCTACAATGAGCAGTTCTTC. The chain is built from TRBV6-1 and TRBJ2-1; 7 bases fit TRBD2. This CDR3 contains 14 residues. V trimming: 8 bases; J trimming: 2 bases; junction bases outside the gene matches: 6. The germline CDR1 and CDR2 sequences are MNHNS and SASEGT.

The CDR3 nucleotides read TGTGCCAGCAGCGTCGACAGGGGACGTGGCTATGGCTACACCTTC. Translating gives CASSVDRGRGYGYTF. The rearrangement joins TRBV7-9 to TRBJ1-2; 8 bases are shared with TRBD1. Germline CDR1 SEHNR, CDR2 FQNEAQ (reference sequence). The CDR3 is 15 residues long. With 5 bases clipped from V and 4 bases from J, the junction kept 9 bases outside the gene matches.

The chain is built from TRBV27 and TRBJ1-2; perhaps TRBD1 as D (6 bases). This CDR3 spans 14 amino acids. V lost 3 bases, J lost 8 bases, and 16 bases lay in between. Germline CDR1 MNHEY, CDR2 SMNVEV (reference sequence). CDR3 nucleotides: TGTGCCAGCAGTTTGTTTCCTGGACAGCTCGGCTACACCTTC. Amino acids: CASSLFPGQLGYTF.

The chain links TRBV4-2 to TRBJ2-4, with D unresolved. Germline V gene sequence: CDR1 LGHNA, CDR2 YNFKEQ. CDR3 length equals 16 residues. The V end lost 0 bases, the J end lost 2 bases, and 11 bases lay between the germline ends. The CDR3 loop is CASSQDISPPKNIQYF. DNA for the CDR3: TGTGCCAGCAGCCAAGATATCTCCCCACCCAAAAACATTCAGTACTTC.

This chain connects TRBV18 to TRBJ2-1; no definite D call. Trimming removed 4 bases from V and 4 bases from J, with 11 bases in between. Germline V gene data show CDR1 as KGHSH and CDR2 as LQKENI. The CDR3 is 14 residues long. The CDR3 DNA follows: TGTGCCAGCTCACAGGCTCCAACTTACAATGAGCAGTTCTTC. Translation: CASSQAPTYNEQFF.

The chain joins TRBV28 to TRBJ2-7; 7 bases line up with TRBD1. The CDR3 spans 14 residues. After removal of 2 bases from V and 0 bases from J, the junction contained 1 base not matched to a gene. In germline, CDR1 is MDHEN, CDR2 SYDVKM. DNA for the CDR3: TGTGCCAGCAGTTTAAGGGGGCTCTCCTACGAGCAGTACTTC. It is translated as CASSLRGLSYEQYF. Together with reference TRBV28 and TRBJ2-7, the CDR3 gives the full variable domain: DVKVTQSSRYLVKRTGEKVFLECVQDMDHENMFWYRQDPGLGLRLIYFSYDVKMKEKGDIPEGYSVSREKKERFSLILESASTNQTSMYLCASSLRGLSYEQYFGPGTRLTVT.

This clone was recorded only once. This chain connects TRBV9 to TRBJ2-6; no clear D gene. V dropped 4 bases and J dropped 3 bases, with 5 bases sitting between them. The CDR3 spans 13 residues. In germline, CDR1 is SGDLS, CDR2 YYNGEE. CDR3 nucleotide sequence: TGTGCCAGCAGCCCTAGTGGGGCCAACGTCCTGACTTTC. Protein product: CASSPSGANVLTF.

This chain's CDR3 is CASSPGGYEQYF. CDR3 DNA sequence: TGTGCCAGCAGCCCGGGTGGCTACGAGCAGTACTTC. The chain couples TRBV28 to TRBJ2-7; D unclear. The germline V gene encodes CDR1 MDHEN and CDR2 SYDVKM. The CDR3 contains 12 residues. Trimming removed 6 bases from V and 3 bases from J, with 9 bases in between.

The V gene is TRBV7-9, the J gene TRBJ2-7; 7 nucleotides align to TRBD2. Germline lookup yields CDR1 SEHNR and CDR2 FQNEAQ (reference sequence). The length of the CDR3 is 17 residues. Germline trimming cut 5 bases from V and 2 bases from J; bases unmatched to any gene: 15. The DNA for the CDR3 is TGTGCCAGCAGCCACATGGGGCCTAGCGGATACCCCTACGAGCAGTACTTC. Translated, it gives CASSHMGPSGYPYEQYF.